Given below is one T cell receptor (beta chain) in context. Which antigen it targets is not known. It has no much larger one-base neighbor in the sample; base qualities were not kept. The sample belongs to a study of T-cell memory formation after mild COVID-19 (dated by TCRdb to the early 2020s). As for the study more broadly: TCR sequence clusters from the two donors were found to be largely donor specific. T-cell clones expanding and contracting after mild COVID-19 in a couple of donors were tracked by longitudinal TCRalpha and TCRbeta repertoire sequencing. The cohort comprised two young, previously healthy adult volunteers, one female and one male. Overall study outcomes, separate from this receptor: Only two mild cases were covered by the study, and larger cohorts that include severe cases with pre-infection samples were considered necessary. SARS-CoV-2 specificity of the second-wave clones peaking on day 37 was not confirmed. Contracting CD4+ clones were found mainly in CM and EM memory subsets, while CD8+ clones were enriched in EMRA. Clones contracting from day 15 to 85 had balanced CD4/CD8 phenotypes, while a second wave expanding from day 15 to 37 was biased towards CD4+. Some responding clones were detected in pre-infection memory, suggesting pre-existing cross-reactive memory T cells joined the SARS-CoV-2 response.

Per the germline V gene, MGHDK is the CDR1 and SYGVNS is the CDR2. Deletion took 3 bases off V and 5 bases off J, with a span of 7 bases between the germline ends. The CDR3 numbers 12 residues from cysteine through phenylalanine. Kept here is only the CDR3 DNA, which spans 36 bases and is read in frame from base 1. PBMCs were isolated by Ficoll-Paque density gradient centrifugation. Sequencing used an Illumina NovaSeq 6000. Using 5'RACE with constant-segment primers, TCRalpha and TCRbeta cDNA libraries were constructed, with sample barcodes and unique molecular identifiers added in the process. RNA was extracted from every sample with Trizol reagent. Library amplification was performed in two PCR steps, and a second sample barcode and Illumina TruSeq adapters were introduced in the second step. Sequencing of libraries was performed on an Illumina NovaSeq with 2 x 150 bp paired-end reads. Per the source publication's procedure: With migec v1.2.7, reads were demultiplexed and then collapsed into UMI-guided consensus sequences. Using mixcr v2.1.11, UMI consensuses were aligned to TRA and TRB V and J templates and then assembled into clonotypes. A clonotype was counted as expanded or contracted only when both edgeR and NoisET called the clonotype significant, with the noise models trained on biological replicates. edgeR calls used a false discovery rate-adjusted p below 0.01 and a log2 fold-change threshold of 1. As an exploratory analysis of dynamics, PCA with hierarchical clustering was applied to max-normalized trajectories of the 1000 most abundant clonotypes. Separately sequenced CD4+ and CD8+ repertoires were used to assign a CD4 or CD8 phenotype to each responding clone. The raw public reads went through TCRdb reprocessing: fastp at Q25, MiXCR clone calling, in-frame beta chains kept. A single entry per CDR3 protein holds the most common genes and DNA from its merged rows. TCRdb's processing, not the authors' own work, is the source of the V and J calls. A total of hundreds of thousands of distinct CDR3 sequences appear in this sample, approximately 13% of them only once. The ten top clones hold approximately 21% of the sample.

The specimen was PBMCs or a T cell subset sorted from them (not recorded which). This TCR derives from a man aged 18 to 35 who had mild COVID-19 (a few samples of this study predate the infection). The sample titles of this study are shuffled in the database, so cell type and time point are left out; the donor was told from shared clones. The V and J genes are TRBV25-1 and TRBJ2-5, with no confidently assigned D gene. The CDR3: CASSDLGETQYF. In nucleotide form, the sequence is TGTGCCAGCAGTGATTTAGGGGAGACCCAGTACTTC.